Listed here are 26 T cell receptor beta chains from one sample, sequenced in a study of T cells in Graves' hyperthyroidism and ophthalmopathy. RNA transcripts served as the template for amplifying TCR beta CDR3 regions. In the first-round RT-PCR of the TCR CDR3, the HTBI primer set was used. MiXCR was run by TCRdb on the multiplex PCR reads, yielding one entry per CDR3 protein. The data contain 600,000 to 700,000 distinct CDR3 sequences, roughly 14% of them singletons. The specimen was blood. These receptors came from a woman in her forties with Graves' ophthalmopathy.

The chain links TRBV28 to TRBJ1-6; D is uncertain. Deletions cut 11 bases from V and 5 bases from J, with 22 bases between. Germline V gene lookup returns CDR1 MDHEN and CDR2 SYDVKM. The CDR3 runs to 16 residues. The CDR3 is CAGPRIMPDDNSPLHF. The CDR3 DNA is TGTGCCGGCCCCAGAATCATGCCAGATGATAATTCACCCCTCCACTTT.

This chain connects TRBV6-1 to TRBJ1-2, with TRBD1 identical over 7 bases. With V trimmed by 5 bases and J by 2 bases, 5 bases remained unmatched. The CDR3 contains 14 residues. CDR1 and CDR2 from the germline V gene are MNHNS and SASEGT. DNA of the CDR3: TGTGCCAGCAGTCGGGACAGCGGGAACTATGGCTACACCTTC. Its protein product is CASSRDSGNYGYTF.

The chain couples TRBV12-3 or TRBV12-4 to TRBJ1-2, with D perhaps TRBD1 (5 bases). The CDR3 is made up of 13 amino acids. V dropped 2 bases and J dropped 8 bases, with 12 bases sitting between them. The CDR3 region is CASSLSDSQGYTF. The CDR3 coding sequence is TGTGCCAGCAGTTTATCCGACAGTCAAGGCTACACCTTC.

The chain is built from TRBV28 and TRBJ2-3; weak D call: TRBD1 (5 bases). Germline V gene data show CDR1 as MDHEN and CDR2 as SYDVKM. CDR3 length: 11 residues. With 10 bases removed from V and 6 bases from J, the gap between germline ends came to 11 bases. The CDR3 DNA reads TGTGCCAACTCTAAGGGGGATACGCAGTATTTT. As protein: CANSKGDTQYF.

This clonotype was found many times. The gene calls are TRBV6-5 and TRBJ2-4; no definite D call. Trimming shortened V by 2 bases and J by 8 bases, and 13 bases separated the two germline ends. The CDR3 contains 14 residues. Germline V gives CDR1 MNHEY, CDR2 SVGAGI. This CDR3 reads CASSYASLGDIQYF. CDR3 nucleotides: TGTGCCAGCAGTTACGCATCTTTAGGAGACATTCAGTACTTC.

This clonotype was detected many times. The chain employs TRBV11-2 and TRBJ1-2, with D unresolved. V shed 8 bases and J shed 4 bases, with 11 bases lying between them. The CDR3 is 12 amino acids. Per the germline V gene, CDR1 is SGHAT and CDR2 is FQNNGV. CDR3 sequence reads: CASGPDGYGYTF. CDR3 nucleotide sequence: TGTGCCAGCGGACCGGACGGCTATGGCTACACCTTC.

This clonotype has ten or more counts. This chain connects TRBV2 to TRBJ1-2; the D gene is possibly TRBD1 (5 bases). The CDR3 runs to 14 residues. CDR1 SNHLY and CDR2 FYNNEI come from the germline V gene. Trimming shortened V by 3 bases and J by 7 bases, and 15 bases separated the two germline ends. The CDR3 loop reads CASSEGPLASGYTF. The DNA for the CDR3 is TGTGCCAGCAGTGAGGGACCTCTGGCGAGTGGCTACACCTTC.

This clonotype occurred many times. The CDR3 region is CASSQDLLAPNTGELFF. The CDR3 coding sequence is TGTGCCAGCAGCCAAGATCTACTAGCACCGAACACCGGGGAGCTGTTTTTT. The V call is TRBV14, the J call TRBJ2-2, with D possibly TRBD2 on 6 matching bases. CDR1 SGHDN and CDR2 FVKESK come from the germline V gene. The CDR3 is made up of 17 amino acids. The V and J ends lost 0 bases and 0 bases respectively, with 11 bases between them.

The V gene is TRBV5-6, the J gene TRBJ2-7; TRBD1 agrees at 8 bases. CDR3 length: 15 amino acids. The germline gives CDR1 SGHDT, CDR2 YYEEEE. The J segment lost 5 bases and the V segment lost 2 bases, leaving 9 bases of the junction unmatched. The CDR3 DNA follows: TGTGCCAGCAGCTTTCCAGGGACAGGTAAAGACGAGCAGTACTTC. It specifies CASSFPGTGKDEQYF.

This clonotype appeared many times. This rearrangement joins TRBV6-5 to TRBJ2-6, with D tentatively TRBD1 (5 bases). In germline, CDR1 is MNHEY, CDR2 SVGAGI. Trimming removed 11 bases at V and 1 base at J, with 9 bases between. The CDR3 is made up of 13 amino acids. The CDR3 sequence: CAGHKSGANVLTF. CDR3 bases: TGTGCCGGACACAAGTCTGGGGCCAACGTCCTGACTTTC.

This clonotype was counted ten times or more. This sequence joins TRBV2 and TRBJ2-3; 8 bases are a match to TRBD2. The CDR3 consists of 13 residues. The germline gives CDR1 SNHLY, CDR2 FYNNEI. V dropped 6 bases and J dropped 3; count of bases not matched to a gene: 2. CDR3 protein: CASRLAGTDTQYF. The CDR3 DNA sequence: TGTGCCAGCAGGTTAGCGGGAACAGATACGCAGTATTTT.

The genes are TRBV6-2 or TRBV6-3 and TRBJ2-7, with no clear D. The CDR3 runs to 12 residues. Germline CDR1 and CDR2: MNHEY and SVGEGT. V was trimmed by 6 bases and J by 6 bases, leaving 12 bases between them. In DNA, the CDR3 is TGTGCCAGCAGATCCCCTAGGGTCGAGCAGTACTTC. Amino acids: CASRSPRVEQYF.

This clonotype was picked up many times. V gene TRBV19 combines with J gene TRBJ2-2; 10 nucleotides align to TRBD1. Germline assignment: CDR1 LNHDA and CDR2 SQIVND (reference sequence). There are 16 residues in the CDR3. The trim removed 2 bases at V and 7 bases at J, leaving 7 bases unmatched. The CDR3 here is CASSIQGTGARGELFF. CDR3 nucleotide sequence: TGTGCCAGTAGTATACAAGGGACAGGGGCCCGCGGGGAGCTGTTTTTT. The full variable domain, completed using reference TRBV19 and TRBJ2-2, is DGGITQSPKYLFRKEGQNVTLSCEQNLNHDAMYWYRQDPGQGLRLIYYSQIVNDFQKGDIAEGYSVSREKKESFPLTVTSAQKNPTAFYLCASSIQGTGARGELFFGEGSRLTVL.

The sample holds many counts of this clonotype. This chain links TRBV10-3 with TRBJ1-1; 8 bases align to TRBD1. This CDR3 comprises 14 residues. V shed 6 bases, J shed 1 base, and the junction held 4 bases outside the gene matches. The germline V gene has CDR1 ENHRY and CDR2 SYGVKD. The CDR3 spells CAISRTGRNTEAFF. DNA for the CDR3: TGTGCCATCAGCAGGACAGGGAGGAACACTGAAGCTTTCTTT.

The chain employs TRBV20-1 and TRBJ2-7; D possibly corresponds to TRBD2 (5 bases). Trimming took 5 bases from V and 0 from J, leaving 14 bases between them. The CDR3 runs 14 residues. The germline V gene encodes CDR1 DFQATT and CDR2 SNEGSKA (reference sequence). The CDR3 here is CSASGVPGSYEQYF. In nucleotides, the CDR3 is TGCAGTGCTTCCGGGGTACCGGGCTCCTACGAGCAGTACTTC.

Comment on this clonotype: The germline gene is not matched at one end of the junction; a read error may be the cause. This chain joins TRBV6-5 and TRBJ1-1, with 7 bases fitting TRBD1. The length of the CDR3 is 15 residues. Germline loops: CDR1 MNHEY, CDR2 SVGAGI. CDR3: CASSHSGGPNTEAFF. In DNA, the CDR3 is TGTGCCAGCAGTCACTCAGGGGGACCGAACACTGAAGCTTTCTTT.

This clonotype has more than one count but fewer than ten. The chain couples TRBV24-1 to TRBJ2-3; D is unclear. V shed 3 bases and J shed 4 bases, with 4 bases lying between them. CDR1 KGHDR and CDR2 SFDVKD come from the germline V gene. The CDR3 runs to 12 residues. CDR3 coding DNA: TGTGCCACCAGTGATAGAGCAGATACGCAGTATTTT. Its protein product is CATSDRADTQYF.

In this sample, this clonotype turned up many times. The chain is built from TRBV7-2 and TRBJ2-4, with D perhaps matching TRBD2 (7 bases). CDR3 length equals 14 residues. Germline values: CDR1 SGHTA, CDR2 FQGNSA. Trimming removed 1 base at V and 7 bases at J, with 11 bases between. In DNA, the CDR3 is TGTGCCAGCAGCTTAGGGGGGGGCCGTAACATTCAGTACTTC. Its protein is CASSLGGGRNIQYF.

This chain links TRBV11-2 with TRBJ2-2, with TRBD1 identical over 9 bases. Germline V gene data show CDR1 as SGHAT and CDR2 as FQNNGV. V trimming: 3 bases; J trimming: 5 bases; junction bases outside the gene matches: 13. The CDR3 spans 18 residues. CDR3 amino acids: CASSFVLTGGGETGELFF. The CDR3 DNA follows: TGTGCCAGCAGCTTCGTCTTGACAGGGGGTGGTGAGACCGGGGAGCTGTTTTTT.

Ten or more counts support this clonotype. The CDR3 spells CAWTHASGNTIYF. DNA for the CDR3: TGTGCCTGGACGCACGCTTCTGGAAACACCATATATTTT. This chain connects TRBV30 to TRBJ1-3; D not resolved. This CDR3 is 13 amino acids long. The germline CDR1 and CDR2 sequences are GTSNPN and SVGIG (reference sequence). The ends were cut back, 4 bases at V and 1 base at J, with 8 bases in the middle.

This clonotype was seen repeatedly, ten times or more. V and J are TRBV12-3 or TRBV12-4 and TRBJ2-2; D remains unclear. This CDR3 spans 15 amino acids. Trimming shortened V by 6 bases and J by 1 base, and 12 bases separated the two germline ends. Here the CDR3 DNA reads TGTGCCAGCAGGGTGCCGTCGCGGAACACCGGGGAGCTGTTTTTT. Residues: CASRVPSRNTGELFF.

This clonotype was seen repeatedly, ten times or more. The V gene is TRBV10-3, the J gene TRBJ2-5, with D possibly matching TRBD2 (5 bases). CDR1 is ENHRY, CDR2 SYGVKD, per germline. This CDR3 is built from 11 residues. V lost 4 bases to trimming and J lost 5 bases, with 5 bases between them. DNA for the CDR3: TGTGCCATCAGTGCGGGGGAGACCCAGTACTTC. Amino acid sequence: CAISAGETQYF.

This clonotype was recorded at least ten times. The chain is built from TRBV18 and TRBJ1-1; the D gene is possibly TRBD1 (6 bases). Germline V gene data show CDR1 as KGHSH and CDR2 as LQKENI. The CDR3 has 14 residues. V was shortened by 8 bases and J by 2 bases, with 15 bases between the two germline ends. The DNA for the CDR3 is TGTGCCAGCCTCCGGGGGGCACCTAACACTGAAGCTTTCTTT. Translated: CASLRGAPNTEAFF.

This clonotype was picked up a small number of times. The chain couples TRBV6-2 or TRBV6-3 to TRBJ2-7, with 9 bases matching TRBD1. Germline CDR1 MNHEY, CDR2 SVGEGT. The junction had 10 bases not matched to a gene; V was cut back by 2 bases and J by 2 bases. The CDR3 length is 17 residues. This CDR3 reads CASSYGQGQGRTYEQYF. In DNA, the CDR3 is TGTGCCAGCAGTTACGGCCAAGGACAGGGGCGGACCTACGAGCAGTACTTC.

This clonotype was counted many times. This chain links TRBV12-3 or TRBV12-4 with TRBJ1-5; D ambiguous. Between the trimmed V and J ends, which lost 1 base and 5 bases, there was a span of 9 bases. The CDR3 loop spans 14 amino acids. CDR3 residues: CASSLGGFDQPQHF. The CDR3, as DNA: TGTGCCAGCAGTTTAGGAGGGTTTGATCAGCCCCAGCATTTT.

At least ten counts were recorded for this clonotype. The V call is TRBV28, the J call TRBJ2-5; possibly TRBD1 for D (6 bases). Trimming took 5 bases from V and 5 from J, leaving 21 bases between them. Germline V CDR1 and CDR2: MDHEN, SYDVKM. The CDR3 sequence is 16 residues long. The CDR3 spells CASSGLRGRGRETQYF. CDR3 sequence (DNA): TGTGCCAGCAGTGGACTCAGGGGAAGGGGACGTGAGACCCAGTACTTC.